This T cell receptor (beta chain) was observed in a study of shared clonotypes between healthy human individuals. Whole-study findings and limits: Enrolling few donors narrowed the genetic and exposure-history diversity that was represented.

Each of the donors was a healthy adult who was HIV-negative and had not had a recent acute infection or vaccination. The data were produced by immunoSEQ multiplex PCR, yet TCRdb's version contains in-frame clones alone and is incomplete. The table lists approximately 440,000 clones, approximately 77% of them singletons. This CDR3 is 14 amino acids long. The V gene's germline CDR1 is SNHLY and CDR2 FYNNEI. V was clipped by 2 bases and J by 3 bases, with 8 bases between them. Notes on this clone: Its antigen is not known.

V is TRBV2 and J is TRBJ1-3; D gene uncertain. The clonotype comes from a woman in her forties in good health. Some clones in this sample may be carry-over from other donors' samples. The sequenced sample consisted of PBMCs. The CDR3 loop reads CASSELDRGNTIYF. The CDR3 nucleotides are TGTGCCAGCAGTGAACTGGATCGTGGAAACACCATATATTTT.